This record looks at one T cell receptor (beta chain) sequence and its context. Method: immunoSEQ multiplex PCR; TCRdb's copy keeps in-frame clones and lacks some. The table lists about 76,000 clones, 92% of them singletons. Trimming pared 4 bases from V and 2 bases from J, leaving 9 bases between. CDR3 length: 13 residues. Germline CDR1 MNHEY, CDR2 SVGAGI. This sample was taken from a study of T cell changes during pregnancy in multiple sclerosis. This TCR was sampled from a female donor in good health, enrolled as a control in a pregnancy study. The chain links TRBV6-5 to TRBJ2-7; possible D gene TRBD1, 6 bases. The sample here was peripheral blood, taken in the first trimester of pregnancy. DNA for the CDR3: TGTGCCAGCAGTTTCAGGGGAACCTACGAGCAGTACTTC. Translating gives CASSFRGTYEQYF.